The 25 T cell receptor beta chains given below trace back to one sample, sequenced in a study of T cells after somatic rescue of genetic block. The method was immunoSEQ multiplex PCR; TCRdb's version includes in-frame clones alone and lacks a portion of them. The sample records some 74,000 clones, roughly 91% being singletons. Material for sequencing was peripheral blood mononuclear cells (PBMCs). Every receptor here comes from a man aged 25-45 years.

The rearrangement joins TRBV6-1 to TRBJ2-1; 14 nucleotides align to TRBD2. V gave up 3 bases and J gave up 8 bases; unmatched junction bases: 3. There are 15 residues in the CDR3. Germline V gene sequence: CDR1 MNHNS, CDR2 SASEGT. The CDR3 DNA follows: TGTGCCAGCAGTGACGGGACTAGCGGGAGTGATGAGCAGTTCTTC. It specifies CASSDGTSGSDEQFF.

This clone has only a few counts. The chain couples TRBV9 to TRBJ1-6, with TRBD1 matching 7 bases. The CDR3 runs to 13 residues. Germline V CDR1 and CDR2: SGDLS, YYNGEE. With 6 bases clipped from V and 9 bases from J, the junction kept 6 bases outside the gene matches. The chain's CDR3 is CASNRQGGSPLHF. Written as DNA, the CDR3 is TGTGCCAGCAACCGACAGGGCGGTTCACCCCTCCACTTT.

The gene calls are TRBV18 and TRBJ1-2; 7 bases are shared with TRBD1. Germline CDR1 KGHSH, CDR2 LQKENI. V lost 3 bases to trimming and J lost 3 bases; unmatched junction nucleotides: 10. The CDR3 extends over 16 amino acids. In DNA form, the CDR3 reads TGTGCCAGCTCACCCGGCCGTGGAGGGGGCGACTATGGCTACACCTTC. It encodes CASSPGRGGGDYGYTF.

This CDR3 is CASSTGTDSYNEQFF. CDR3 bases: TGTGCCAGCAGCACCGGGACAGACTCCTACAATGAGCAGTTCTTC. The V call is TRBV7-7, the J call TRBJ2-1; 7 bases align to TRBD1. Germline V lookup: CDR1 SSHAT, CDR2 FNYEAQ (reference sequence). V lost 5 bases, J lost 0 bases, and 4 bases stayed unmatched. The CDR3 is made up of 15 amino acids.

The chain links TRBV2 to TRBJ2-1; 9 nucleotides line up with TRBD1. The J segment lost 4 bases and the V segment lost 6 bases, leaving 4 bases of the junction unmatched. Per the germline V gene, CDR1 is SNHLY and CDR2 is FYNNEI. CDR3 length: 14 amino acids. The CDR3 loop is CASRGTGTYNEQFF. The CDR3 DNA reads as TGTGCCAGCAGGGGGACAGGGACTTACAATGAGCAGTTCTTC. Filled out from reference TRBV2 and TRBJ2-1, the complete variable domain reads EPEVTQTPSHQVTQMGQEVILRCVPISNHLYFYWYRQILGQKVEFLVSFYNNEISEKSEIFDDQFSVERPDGSNFTLKIRSTKLEDSAMYFCASRGTGTYNEQFFGPGTRLTVL.

The chain joins TRBV6-1 to TRBJ1-4; a weak D match, TRBD1 (5 bases). This CDR3 has 15 residues. V was cut by 6 bases and J by 8 bases, with 19 bases left in between. The germline V gene encodes CDR1 MNHNS and CDR2 SASEGT. CDR3 DNA: TGTGCCAGCAGACCCACCTTCAGGGTTGGGGAAAAACTGTTTTTT. It encodes CASRPTFRVGEKLFF.

The CDR3 here is CSVEAGTTEAFF. The CDR3 DNA sequence: TGCAGCGTCGAGGCTGGGACGACTGAAGCTTTCTTT. This sequence joins TRBV29-1 and TRBJ1-1, with D perhaps TRBD1 (5 bases). The germline V gene has CDR1 SQVTM and CDR2 ANQGSEA. Trimming stripped 6 bases from V and 5 bases from J, with 13 bases between. The CDR3 is 12 residues long.

The rearrangement uses TRBV7-2 and TRBJ2-7, with unresolved D. Trimming cost V 1 base and J 3 bases, with 13 bases left between them. The germline gives CDR1 SGHTA, CDR2 FQGNSA. The CDR3 contains 15 residues. For the CDR3, the DNA is TGTGCCAGCAGCTTAGAGGCGCTTGGACGCTACGAGCAGTACTTC. Amino acid sequence: CASSLEALGRYEQYF.

The rearrangement uses TRBV7-9 and TRBJ2-2; D may be TRBD2 (5 bases). This CDR3 has 15 residues. The germline gives CDR1 SEHNR, CDR2 FQNEAQ (reference sequence). The V gene lost 5 bases and the J gene lost 0 bases, with 10 bases spanning the gap. The CDR3 is CASSEGSTNTGELFF. DNA for the CDR3: TGTGCCAGCAGCGAAGGGAGTACGAACACCGGGGAGCTGTTTTTT. Filled out from reference TRBV7-9 and TRBJ2-2, the complete variable domain reads DTGVSQNPRHKITKRGQNVTFRCDPISEHNRLYWYRQTLGQGPEFLTYFQNEAQLEKSRLLSDRFSAERPKGSFSTLEIQRTEQGDSAMYLCASSEGSTNTGELFFGEGSRLTVL.

The rearrangement uses TRBV6-1 and TRBJ2-5, with D maybe TRBD1 (6 bases). The CDR3 has 14 amino acids. V was shortened by 8 bases and J by 4 bases, with 17 bases between the two germline ends. Per germline, CDR1 MNHNS and CDR2 SASEGT. The CDR3 is CASPARGRGETQYF. CDR3 bases: TGTGCCAGCCCCGCCCGGGGCAGGGGAGAGACCCAGTACTTC.

V and J are TRBV7-2 and TRBJ1-3; D is ambiguous. CDR3 size: 15 residues. CDR1 and CDR2 (germline): SGHTA, FQGNSA. The V end lost 2 bases, the J end lost 1 base, and 9 bases lay between the germline ends. The CDR3 sequence: CASSLNVPSGNTIYF. The CDR3 DNA reads as TGTGCCAGCAGCTTAAATGTACCTTCTGGAAACACCATATATTTT.

CDR3 sequence (DNA): TGTGCCAGCAGTGAAGCGGTACGGGTCCGTGATACGCAGTATTTT. It is translated as CASSEAVRVRDTQYF. The V gene is TRBV2, the J gene TRBJ2-3; no clear D. The V gene's germline CDR1 is SNHLY and CDR2 FYNNEI. The length of the CDR3 is 15 residues. Trimming took off 0 bases at V and 6 bases at J, with 13 bases between the two ends.

The V gene is TRBV11-2, the J gene TRBJ2-5; 7 bases are shared with TRBD1. V lost 3 bases, J lost 5 bases, and 6 bases stayed unmatched. The CDR3 has 14 amino acids. The germline V gene encodes CDR1 SGHAT and CDR2 FQNNGV. This chain's CDR3 is CASSFGRGYETQYF. The CDR3 DNA reads as TGTGCCAGCAGCTTCGGCAGGGGGTATGAGACCCAGTACTTC.

The chain links TRBV5-1 to TRBJ1-4; tentatively, D is TRBD1 (5 bases). The germline V gene encodes CDR1 SGHRS and CDR2 YFSETQ. CDR3 length: 14 amino acids. V gave up 4 bases and J gave up 7 bases, with 14 bases separating them. CDR3 residues: CASSRVGATEKLFF. The DNA for the CDR3 is TGCGCCAGCAGCCGAGTAGGGGCCACTGAAAAACTGTTTTTT.

This rearrangement joins TRBV6-5 to TRBJ2-3; D is unclear. Deletions cut 6 bases from V and 3 bases from J, with 13 bases between. Germline V CDR1 and CDR2: MNHEY, SVGAGI. The CDR3 runs 14 residues. The CDR3 region has the DNA TGTGCCAGCAGCACTTTTGGCAGGACAGATACGCAGTATTTT. This sequence encodes CASSTFGRTDTQYF.

V gene TRBV6-5 combines with J gene TRBJ2-2, with D possibly being TRBD1 (5 bases). The CDR3 covers 14 residues. Trimming left V 5 bases short and J 5 bases short, with 12 bases between. In germline, CDR1 is MNHEY, CDR2 SVGAGI. CDR3 amino acids: CASSIGHITGELFF. Written as DNA, the CDR3 is TGTGCCAGCAGTATCGGACATATAACCGGGGAGCTGTTTTTT.

The CDR3 region is CASSVEDRDRGYTF. CDR3 in DNA: TGTGCCAGCAGCGTAGAGGACAGGGATCGGGGCTACACCTTC. The V call is TRBV9, the J call TRBJ1-2, with 8 bases that match TRBD1. The length of the CDR3 is 14 residues. Germline trimming cut 0 bases from V and 8 bases from J; bases unmatched to any gene: 6. The germline CDR1 and CDR2 sequences are SGDLS and YYNGEE.

The chain joins TRBV5-4 to TRBJ2-5; no clear D gene. V was trimmed by 0 bases and J by 4 bases, leaving 13 bases between them. The germline V gene encodes CDR1 SGHNT and CDR2 YYREEE (reference sequence). The CDR3 is 15 residues long. CDR3: CASSLDQFGSETQYF. Here the CDR3 DNA reads TGTGCCAGCAGCTTGGACCAGTTTGGGTCAGAGACCCAGTACTTC.

The DNA of the CDR3 is TGTGCCAGCAGCGTTACGGGACTTGTGTTAGATACGCAGTATTTT. Protein sequence: CASSVTGLVLDTQYF. This sequence joins TRBV9 and TRBJ2-3; TRBD2 is a possible D gene (6 bases). There are 15 residues in the CDR3. V was clipped by 2 bases and J by 5 bases, with 15 bases between them. Germline V gives CDR1 SGDLS, CDR2 YYNGEE.

The V gene is TRBV6-5, the J gene TRBJ2-2; TRBD1 might be the D (6 bases). CDR3 length equals 15 residues. Germline V gene lookup returns CDR1 MNHEY and CDR2 SVGAGI. Between the trimmed V and J ends, which lost 2 bases and 0 bases, there was a span of 7 bases. CDR3 sequence: CASSYQGTNTGELFF. The DNA of the CDR3 is TGTGCCAGCAGTTACCAGGGGACGAACACCGGGGAGCTGTTTTTT.

V gene TRBV4-2 combines with J gene TRBJ1-2, with 7 bases that match TRBD1. Germline V gene sequence: CDR1 LGHNA, CDR2 YNFKEQ. Trimming took 4 bases from V and 4 from J; bases not matched to a gene: 3. The CDR3 loop spans 13 amino acids. CDR3 loop: CASSLGQIYGYTF. The CDR3 bases are TGTGCCAGCAGCCTGGGACAGATCTATGGCTACACCTTC.

The chain links TRBV6-5 to TRBJ2-1; TRBD1 matches 7 bases. The germline V gene has CDR1 MNHEY and CDR2 SVGAGI. Trimming at V came to 3 bases and at J to 5 bases, leaving 7 bases not matched to a gene. The CDR3 runs to 15 residues. As DNA, the CDR3 is TGTGCCAGCAGTTATCATAGGACAGGTAACAATGAGCAGTTCTTC. This encodes CASSYHRTGNNEQFF.

This chain uses TRBV27 with TRBJ2-1; no definite D call. CDR3 length equals 12 residues. Germline V gene sequence: CDR1 MNHEY, CDR2 SMNVEV (reference sequence). V dropped 5 bases and J dropped 10 bases, with 12 bases sitting between them. The CDR3 region is CASSGPASEQFF. The CDR3 DNA reads TGTGCCAGCAGTGGACCCGCCAGCGAGCAGTTCTTC.

This sequence joins TRBV5-5 and TRBJ2-5; D remains unclear. Trimming removed 3 bases at V and 1 base at J, with 10 bases between. This CDR3 has 14 residues. CDR1 and CDR2 (germline): SGHKS, YYEKEE (reference sequence). In nucleotides, the CDR3 is TGTGCCAGCAGCTCACTGACCGGCCAAGAGACCCAGTACTTC. Translated: CASSSLTGQETQYF.

The chain employs TRBV20-1 and TRBJ1-5; D is perhaps TRBD1 (5 bases). The V gene's germline CDR1 is DFQATT and CDR2 SNEGSKA (reference sequence). CDR3 length equals 11 residues. Trimming shortened V by 6 bases and J by 9 bases, and 12 bases separated the two germline ends. This CDR3 is CSAGTYGPQHF. The CDR3 coding sequence is TGCAGTGCCGGGACTTATGGGCCCCAGCATTTT.